The source of this TCR beta chain is a study of metastatic and nonmetastatic thyroid tumors. Study-wide context: Comparative analysis of repertoires was undertaken across blood and tumor or nodule tissue obtained from malignant and benign thyroid patients.

TCRdb redid the clone calls on the PCR reads using MiXCR. The sample lists 30,000 to 35,000 clones; 17% were seen once. This clone was observed a handful of times. CDR1 and CDR2 (germline): MNHEY, SMNVEV (reference sequence). Trimming shortened V by 2 bases and J by 5 bases, and 19 bases separated the two germline ends. The CDR3 loop spans 16 amino acids. Thyroid surgery was performed in patients who had received no treatment beforehand. The sequencing input was blood. This TCR came from a female donor with papillary thyroid cancer or a benign thyroid nodule (not recorded which). Some clones in this sample may be carry-over from other donors' samples. The V gene is TRBV27, the J gene TRBJ2-7; D is undetermined. CDR3 in amino acids: CASSLQGTLVRNEQYF. DNA for the CDR3: TGTGCCAGCAGTTTACAAGGTACGCTCGTTCGGAACGAGCAGTACTTC.